This T cell receptor beta chain comes out of a study of blood T cell repertoires in COVID-19 (TCRdb year 2020). For the study in its entirety: The collaborator samples originated in the United States, Italy and Spain and spanned the acute and convalescent phases of COVID-19. The material from the prospective study consisted of cDNA or gDNA derived from T cells, B-cell-depleted T cells, or PBMCs. Subjects who had been exposed to COVID-19, were actively infected with it, or had recovered from it provided the deeply sampled blood TCRbeta repertoires that made up the dataset. The repertoires were made available in a free public database intended to serve as a resource for research on the immune response to SARS-CoV-2. The samples were drawn from two sources: the first 160 participants of the ongoing ImmuneRACE study, and over 1,000 subjects contributed by 6 global collaborators. Sample metadata almost always included a de-identified subject ID, COVID-19 status, age in years and sex. HLA class I and class II types, where available, came from metadata supplied by the sample provider rather than from assay-based typing.

With respect to this clone: Its antigen is not yet known. Base qualities are missing; no much larger clone stands one base away.

The germline V gene sets CDR1 to SNHLY and CDR2 to FYNNEI. Taken from cysteine to phenylalanine, the CDR3 has 14 residues. The only DNA kept is the CDR3, 42 bases in frame from the first base. Ends trimmed: V by 6 bases, J by 0 bases; bases unmatched to a gene: 4. Another Seattle source contributed samples from volunteer blood donors who had recovered from COVID-19. The collaborating institutions used their own protocols to collect whole blood in K2EDTA tubes. Collaborator samples were shipped for TCRbeta analysis as frozen whole blood, isolated PBMCs, or DNA extracted from either sample type. Broader findings and caveats from the paper: How much clinical and demographic metadata was included differed by source and by participant, and the metadata was provided uncurated.

TCRbeta CDR3 regions were amplified from genomic DNA using the immunoSEQ Assay, a bias-controlled multiplex PCR. In the original analysis: Within the assay, amplification of reference gene primers was used to estimate how many nucleated cells each sample contained. Sequence reads were collapsed and filtered to measure the absolute abundance of every unique TCRbeta CDR3 rearrangement. For each sample, productive Simpson clonality was calculated as the square root of Simpson's diversity index over productive rearrangements. In TCRdb, the immuneACCESS table is reduced to in-frame sequences with V and J assigned. These tables do not hold every clone; where another copy was compared, an unresolved V gene accounts for under half, and the others remain unexplained. V, J and clone size were drawn from that table, and D and trimming were deduced from the DNA. The sample includes some 150,000 clones, with approximately 88% observed a single time. About 3.9% of the sample rests with the top ten.

The TCR originated in a woman aged 55-69 years who had recovered from COVID-19. The rearranged segments are TRBV2 and TRBJ2-7; 8 bases in the middle match TRBD1. The material sequenced was peripheral blood. The CDR3 loop reads CASREQGVSYEQYF. At the DNA level, the sequence is TGTGCCAGCAGGGAACAGGGGGTCTCCTACGAGCAGTACTTC.